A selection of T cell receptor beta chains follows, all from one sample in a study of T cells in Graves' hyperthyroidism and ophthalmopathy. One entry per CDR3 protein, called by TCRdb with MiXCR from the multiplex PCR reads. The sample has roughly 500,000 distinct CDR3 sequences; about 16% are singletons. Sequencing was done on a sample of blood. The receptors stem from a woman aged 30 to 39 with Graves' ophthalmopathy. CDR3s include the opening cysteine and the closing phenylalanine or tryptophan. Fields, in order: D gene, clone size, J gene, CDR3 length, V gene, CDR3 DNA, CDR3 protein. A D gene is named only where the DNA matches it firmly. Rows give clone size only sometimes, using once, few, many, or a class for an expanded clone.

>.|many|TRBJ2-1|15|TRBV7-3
TGTGCCAGCAGCCCGGCCGCTGCCCCCCCCAATGAGCAGTTCTTC
CASSPAAAPPNEQFF
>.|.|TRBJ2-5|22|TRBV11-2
.
CASSFYICSARIGSEMGETQYF
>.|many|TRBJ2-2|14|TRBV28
TGTGCCAGCAGTTTCGGACACCTCACCGGGGAGCTGTTTTTT
CASSFGHLTGELFF
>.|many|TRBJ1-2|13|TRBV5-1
TGCGCCAGCAGCTCTCAGGGAAACTATGGCTACACCTTC
CASSSQGNYGYTF
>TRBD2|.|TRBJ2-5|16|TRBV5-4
TGTGCCAGCAGCAGGCTAGCGGGAGGTCATCAAGAGACCCAGTACTTC
CASSRLAGGHQETQYF
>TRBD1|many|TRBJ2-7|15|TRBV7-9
TGTGCCAGCAGCTGGCCGGGACAGGGTCTCTACGAGCAGTACTTC
CASSWPGQGLYEQYF
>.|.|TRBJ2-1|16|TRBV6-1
TGTGCCAGCACTGAAGGGCCGGGACCGGGGTACAATGAGCAGTTCTTC
CASTEGPGPGYNEQFF
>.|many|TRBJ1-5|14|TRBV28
TGTGCCAGCACCACCGGAGGGGGGAATCAGCCCCAGCATTTT
CASTTGGGNQPQHF
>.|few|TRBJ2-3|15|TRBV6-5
TGTGCCAGCAGTTACTCTCTGGGGAGCACAGATACGCAGTATTTT
CASSYSLGSTDTQYF
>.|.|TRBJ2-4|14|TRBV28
TGTGCCAGCAGTTTTATTCAGCGTTCATACATTCAGTACTTC
CASSFIQRSYIQYF
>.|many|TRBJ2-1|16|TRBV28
TGTGCCAGCAGTTTTTCTAGGTCGCTCACCTACAATGAGCAGTTCTTC
CASSFSRSLTYNEQFF
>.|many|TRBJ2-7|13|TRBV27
TGTGCCAGCAGTTTACGACCATCCTACGAGCAGTACTTC
CASSLRPSYEQYF
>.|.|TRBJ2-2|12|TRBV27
TGTGCCAGCAGCCCTTTCGGGGGGACACTCTTTTTT
CASSPFGGTLFF
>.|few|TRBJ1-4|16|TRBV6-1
TGTGCCAGCAGTGAGTTCCCCGGGCTTGGGAATGAAAAACTGTTTTTT
CASSEFPGLGNEKLFF
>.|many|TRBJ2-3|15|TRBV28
TGTGCCACCCACAAAAATGCTGGCGGCACAGATACGCAGTATTTT
CATHKNAGGTDTQYF
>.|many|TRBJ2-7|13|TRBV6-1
TGTGCCAGCAGTATCACTAGATTCTACGAGCAGTACTTC
CASSITRFYEQYF
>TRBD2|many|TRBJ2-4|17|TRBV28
TGTGCCAGCAGTTTAATCCTACTAGCGGGAGAGCAAAACATTCAGTACTTC
CASSLILLAGEQNIQYF
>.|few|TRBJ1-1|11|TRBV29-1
TGCAGCGTTGATATTTACACTGAAGCTTTCTTT
CSVDIYTEAFF
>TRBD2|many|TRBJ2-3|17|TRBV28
TGTGCCAGCAGTTTAGGGGCCCTAGCGGGAGTGACAGATACGCAGTATTTT
CASSLGALAGVTDTQYF
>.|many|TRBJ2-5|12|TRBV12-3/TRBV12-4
TGTGCCAGCGCTGAATCGAGGGAGACCCAGTACTTC
CASAESRETQYF